The 3 T cell receptor beta chains below were found in one sample sequenced in a study of cytomegalovirus exposure and HLA in healthy donors. PCR used 60 Vbeta primers and 13 Jbeta primers. Repertoires were generated with immunoSEQ multiplex PCR, while TCRdb's copy carries only in-frame clones and drops some. The sample includes some 200,000 clones, approximately 70% of them seen just once. The source material was PBMCs. These receptors all come from a man in his forties in good health and CMV-seropositive.

The rearrangement joins TRBV6-1 to TRBJ2-7; D is undetermined. Germline lookup yields CDR1 MNHNS and CDR2 SASEGT. The germline V and J ends were trimmed by 3 bases and 0 bases, with 9 bases remaining between them. This CDR3 region has 14 residues. The CDR3 sequence: CASSEFHSSYEQYF. Written as DNA, the CDR3 is TGTGCCAGCAGTGAGTTTCACAGCTCCTACGAGCAGTACTTC.

This chain connects TRBV6-5 to TRBJ1-3; possible D gene TRBD1, 6 bases. V was trimmed by 6 bases and J by 0 bases, leaving 9 bases between them. The CDR3 totals 14 residues. Germline CDR1 and CDR2: MNHEY and SVGAGI. The CDR3 sequence: CASRQGHSGNTIYF. DNA for the CDR3: TGTGCCAGCAGGCAGGGGCACTCTGGAAACACCATATATTTT.

The sample holds a few counts of this clone. The chain uses TRBV14 and TRBJ1-1; TRBD1 is a possible D gene (6 bases). Trimming removed 1 base at V and 3 bases at J, with 9 bases between. Germline lookup yields CDR1 SGHDN and CDR2 FVKESK. The CDR3 runs to 14 residues. The DNA of the CDR3 is TGTGCCAGCAGCCAAGTAGCAGGGGACACTGAAGCTTTCTTT. Amino acid sequence: CASSQVAGDTEAFF.